This record covers a single T cell receptor beta chain. CDR1 and CDR2 from the germline V gene are SGHDT and YYEEEE. This CDR3 comprises 17 residues. V shed 3 bases and J 8 bases; nucleotides not matched to a gene: 14. Using immunoSEQ multiplex PCR, the repertoire was profiled, and TCRdb retains in-frame clones only, with some absent. The sample lists a few hundred thousand clones, about 90% occurring once. The data belong to a study of blood T cell repertoires in COVID-19. This sequence was found in a person between 18 and 30 years old with COVID-19, enrolled during active disease. V gene TRBV5-6 combines with J gene TRBJ1-5, with 10 bases aligning to TRBD1. The sequencing input was peripheral blood. DNA for the CDR3: TGTGCCAGCAGCTCCGCCCTAGGACAGGGGGTTGTAGAGCCCCAGCATTTT. Translated: CASSSALGQGVVEPQHF.